One T cell receptor beta chain is described in this entry. Its antigen is currently unknown. This sample was included in a study of OX40 agonist ivuxolimab in advanced cancers. Study overall: As their treatment, patients were administered ivuxolimab, an agonistic anti-OX40 (CD134) antibody. Partial responses were achieved by three patients: one hepatocellular carcinoma, two cutaneous melanoma. General study findings and limits: Fewer expanded clones were found on average in CD4+ than in CD8+ T cells.

The assay was immunoSEQ multiplex PCR, and TCRdb's table has in-frame clones only and misses some. The sample has some 50,000 clones; almost 80% are singletons. Blood specimens came from baseline, cycle 4 day 1, and cycle 7 day 1. The CDR3 has 15 amino acids. The junction had 9 bases not matched to a gene; V was cut back by 3 bases and J by 6 bases. Germline V gene lookup returns CDR1 SGHTA and CDR2 FQGNSA. This chain joins TRBV7-2 and TRBJ1-1, with 8 positions matching TRBD1. Sequencing was performed on CD4+ or CD8+ T cells sorted from blood, taken in a trial of the OX40 agonist ivuxolimab. The origin of this receptor is an adult with an advanced solid tumor such as melanoma, head and neck, liver or kidney cancer. CDR3 loop: CASSFITGGSAEAFF. The DNA for the CDR3 is TGTGCCAGCAGCTTTATAACAGGGGGTAGCGCTGAAGCTTTCTTT.